The 30 T cell receptor beta chains reported below all come from one sample, sequenced in a study of early T cells in non-severe SARS-CoV-2 infection. One entry per CDR3 protein, called by TCRdb with MiXCR from the 5' RACE reads. The table has under 65,000 distinct CDR3 sequences, under 15% seen once. The sequencing used whole blood, collected at baseline. The receptors shown here come from an adult who was a healthcare worker with PCR-confirmed SARS-CoV-2 infection or an uninfected control (not recorded which).

The table lists this clonotype with many counts. This chain connects TRBV2 to TRBJ2-2; D is tentatively TRBD1 or TRBD2 (5 bases each). This CDR3 contains 15 residues. Germline V CDR1 and CDR2: SNHLY, FYNNEI. V shed 8 bases and J shed 2 bases, with 15 bases lying between them. The CDR3: CASRSGRINTGELFF. CDR3 DNA sequence: TGTGCCAGCCGGTCGGGACGAATTAACACCGGGGAGCTGTTTTTT.

The rearrangement links TRBV3-1 to TRBJ2-4; D gene uncertain. The V and J ends lost 1 base and 7 bases respectively, with 11 bases between them. Per the germline V gene, CDR1 is LGHDT and CDR2 is YNNKEL (reference sequence). The CDR3 runs to 14 residues. CDR3 sequence (DNA): TGTGCCAGCAGCCAAGGGTCGGATAAGAACATTCAGTACTTC. Protein: CASSQGSDKNIQYF.

This clonotype came up a few times. This sequence joins TRBV29-1 and TRBJ1-2; TRBD1 might be the D (5 bases). Trimming removed 5 bases at V and 5 bases at J, with 21 bases between. CDR1 is SQVTM, CDR2 ANQGSEA, per germline. The CDR3 extends over 15 amino acids. The CDR3 sequence: CSVLGWGREDYGYTF. The CDR3 DNA reads TGCAGCGTTTTAGGATGGGGCAGGGAGGATTATGGCTACACCTTC. The whole variable domain, remainder taken from reference TRBV29-1 and TRBJ1-2, is SAVISQKPSRDICQRGTSLTIQCQVDSQVTMMFWYRQQPGQSLTLIATANQGSEATYESGFVIDKFPISRPNLTFSTLTVSNMSPEDSSIYLCSVLGWGREDYGYTFGSGTRLTVV.

This clonotype has just a few counts. This chain links TRBV20-1 with TRBJ1-6; the D is unclear. This CDR3 spans 16 amino acids. CDR1 and CDR2 (germline): DFQATT, SNEGSKA (reference sequence). V was shortened by 3 bases and J by 9 bases, with 21 bases between the two germline ends. The DNA for the CDR3 is TGCAGTGCTAGCGACCCCAGGACCACATCCTCTTCACCCCTCCACTTT. It codes for CSASDPRTTSSSPLHF.

The genes are TRBV19 and TRBJ2-5; D unclear. Trimming stripped 3 bases from V and 5 bases from J, with 10 bases between. The CDR3 spans 13 residues. Per the germline V gene, CDR1 is LNHDA and CDR2 is SQIVND (reference sequence). The CDR3 spells CASSIAGRETQYF. CDR3 in DNA: TGTGCCAGTAGTATCGCCGGGCGCGAGACCCAGTACTTC.

This clonotype occurred many times. V is TRBV5-4 and J is TRBJ2-7; D may be TRBD2 (5 bases). Trimming removed 0 bases from V and 2 bases from J, with 9 bases in between. The germline CDR1 and CDR2 sequences are SGHNT and YYREEE (reference sequence). There are 14 residues in the CDR3. In DNA form, the CDR3 reads TGTGCCAGCAGCTTGGACGGGGTTACCTACGAGCAGTACTTC. It codes for CASSLDGVTYEQYF.

This clonotype was counted a few times. CDR3 region: CASSLGEGPASEAFF. CDR3 in DNA: TGTGCCAGCAGCTTAGGCGAAGGGCCCGCTTCGGAAGCTTTCTTT. This chain connects TRBV7-6 to TRBJ1-1, with D hard to call. Germline V gene lookup returns CDR1 SGHVS and CDR2 FNYEAQ. The CDR3 sequence is 15 residues long. V lost 1 base and J 8 bases, leaving 17 bases between the germline ends.

This clonotype was found a few times. The chain couples TRBV13 to TRBJ1-3; D gene ambiguous. The V gene's germline CDR1 is PRHDT and CDR2 FYEKMQ (reference sequence). V dropped 2 bases and J dropped 0 bases, with 8 bases sitting between them. The CDR3 is 15 amino acids. The CDR3 protein is CASSLQVNSGNTIYF. For the CDR3, the DNA is TGTGCCAGCAGCTTACAGGTTAACTCTGGAAACACCATATATTTT.

This clonotype was seen more than once but under ten times. The genes are TRBV4-3 and TRBJ2-1; 10 bases align to TRBD2. V trimming: 3 bases; J trimming: 6 bases; junction bases outside the gene matches: 5. CDR3 length: 15 residues. The germline CDR1 and CDR2 sequences are LGHNA and YSLEER. The CDR3, as DNA: TGCGCCAGCAGCCACATAAGCGGGAGGGGCAATGAGCAGTTCTTC. Residues: CASSHISGRGNEQFF.

This clonotype has ten or more counts. This chain uses TRBV21-1 with TRBJ2-7. TRBV21-1 is classified as a pseudogene. There are 12 residues in the CDR3. DNA of the CDR3: TGTGCCAGCAGCAAAGGTCAGCACGAGCAGTACTTC. Translation gives CASSKGQHEQYF.

This clonotype has more than one count but fewer than ten. This chain links TRBV29-1 with TRBJ2-5; no clear D. CDR1 is SQVTM, CDR2 ANQGSEA, per germline. Trimming removed 1 base from V and 2 bases from J, with 5 bases in between. This CDR3 is 12 amino acids long. The CDR3 sequence is CSVEVHQETQYF. DNA of the CDR3: TGCAGCGTTGAAGTACATCAAGAGACCCAGTACTTC.

The chain links TRBV6-5 to TRBJ1-2; D call uncertain. V shed 0 bases and J shed 3 bases, with 5 bases lying between them. Looked up from germline, CDR1 is MNHEY and CDR2 is SVGAGI. The CDR3 runs 13 residues. The CDR3, as DNA: TGTGCCAGCAGTTACTCGAGGGACTATGGCTACACCTTC. Protein: CASSYSRDYGYTF.

This clonotype turned up a few times. The genes are TRBV11-3 and TRBJ2-3; a weak D match, TRBD1 (6 bases). The CDR3 spans 14 residues. The V end lost 2 bases, the J end lost 5 bases, and 11 bases lay between the germline ends. The germline V gene has CDR1 SGHNT and CDR2 YENEEA. The CDR3 region is CASSLIEQGDTQYF. The CDR3 nucleotides read TGTGCCAGCAGCTTAATAGAACAGGGAGATACGCAGTATTTT.

V and J are TRBV29-1 and TRBJ2-3; weak D call: TRBD2 (6 bases). The CDR3 is made up of 16 amino acids. The germline V and J ends were trimmed by 8 bases and 0 bases, with 21 bases remaining between them. The germline V gene has CDR1 SQVTM and CDR2 ANQGSEA. The CDR3 sequence: CSMKEGTPASTDTQYF. CDR3 DNA sequence: TGCAGCATGAAGGAGGGCACACCAGCTAGCACAGATACGCAGTATTTT.

This clonotype was seen at least ten times. The chain joins TRBV7-2 to TRBJ1-5; tentatively, D is TRBD1 (5 bases). CDR1 and CDR2 (germline): SGHTA, FQGNSA. The CDR3 has 14 amino acids. V dropped 7 bases and J dropped 5 bases, with 15 bases sitting between them. CDR3 protein: CASTSGRGYQPQHF. The CDR3 DNA follows: TGTGCCAGCACGTCGGGGCGTGGATATCAGCCCCAGCATTTT.

V gene TRBV6-1 combines with J gene TRBJ2-1; TRBD2 is a possible D gene (6 bases). With 0 bases removed from V and 4 bases from J, the gap between germline ends came to 13 bases. This CDR3 spans 16 amino acids. Germline loops: CDR1 MNHNS, CDR2 SASEGT. The CDR3 DNA follows: TGTGCCAGCAGTGAAGCTCACATCGGGAGTTACAATGAGCAGTTCTTC. This sequence encodes CASSEAHIGSYNEQFF.

This clonotype was counted at least ten times. The V gene is TRBV20-1, the J gene TRBJ2-6, with TRBD1 as a possible D gene (6 bases). The CDR3 consists of 14 residues. Per germline, CDR1 DFQATT and CDR2 SNEGSKA (reference sequence). V was cut by 5 bases and J by 0 bases, with 8 bases left in between. CDR3 sequence (DNA): TGCAGTGCTGGGGGCAGCTCTGGGGCCAACGTCCTGACTTTC. This encodes CSAGGSSGANVLTF.

This clonotype was recorded many times. V usage is TRBV20-1 and J usage is TRBJ1-2; D perhaps matches TRBD1 (5 bases). CDR1 and CDR2 (germline): DFQATT, SNEGSKA (reference sequence). V gave up 3 bases and J gave up 8 bases, with 13 bases separating them. This CDR3 is 12 amino acids long. The CDR3 region is CSARGSRDGYTF. The CDR3 DNA sequence: TGCAGTGCTAGGGGGTCAAGGGACGGCTACACCTTC.

The chain has TRBV7-2 and TRBJ1-2; D may be TRBD1 (6 bases). The V gene lost 6 bases and the J gene lost 2 bases, with 10 bases spanning the gap. From germline, CDR1 is SGHTA and CDR2 FQGNSA. CDR3 size: 13 residues. The CDR3 is CASRPGHNYGYTF. The DNA of the CDR3 is TGTGCCAGCAGGCCGGGACACAACTATGGCTACACCTTC.

The chain has TRBV25-1 and TRBJ1-1; weak D call: TRBD1 (6 bases). The germline V gene has CDR1 MGHDK and CDR2 SYGVNS. The CDR3 loop spans 14 amino acids. V lost 6 bases, J lost 1 base, and 12 bases lay in between. The CDR3 DNA is TGTGCCAGCAGGAACCCAGGGGAGAACACTGAAGCTTTCTTT. Its protein product is CASRNPGENTEAFF.

The chain uses TRBV29-1 and TRBJ2-1, with 8 bases lining up with TRBD1. The germline CDR1 and CDR2 sequences are SQVTM and ANQGSEA. The CDR3 loop spans 15 amino acids. Trimming cost V 2 bases and J 5 bases; bases outside gene matches: 8. The CDR3 sequence is CSVELWTGLNNEQFF. The CDR3 DNA is TGCAGCGTTGAACTTTGGACAGGGCTAAACAATGAGCAGTTCTTC.

This clonotype was seen only a few times. This chain connects TRBV29-1 to TRBJ2-5; D is unresolved. V lost 3 bases and J 3 bases, leaving 8 bases between the germline ends. The CDR3 covers 12 residues. In germline, CDR1 is SQVTM, CDR2 ANQGSEA. The CDR3 region is CSVEVREETQYF. In nucleotides, the CDR3 is TGCAGCGTTGAGGTGAGAGAAGAGACCCAGTACTTC.

This clonotype was seen many times. This rearrangement joins TRBV7-9 to TRBJ2-3, with 11 bases aligning to TRBD2. Looked up from germline, CDR1 is SEHNR and CDR2 is FQNEAQ (reference sequence). The CDR3 is made up of 16 amino acids. Trimming removed 5 bases from V and 0 bases from J; junction bases left unmatched: 4. The CDR3 loop is CASSTGTSGSTDTQYF. CDR3 in DNA: TGTGCCAGCAGCACCGGGACTAGCGGCAGCACAGATACGCAGTATTTT.

To note about this clonotype: One end of the junction varies from germline; a read error may be responsible. J is TRBJ1-2 and V is TRBV7-8; 9 bases are a match to TRBD1. The CDR3 is 12 amino acids. Germline V gene sequence: CDR1 SGHVS, CDR2 FQNEAQ. The CDR3 DNA follows: TGTGCCAGCAGCTCAGGGACAGGGAGATCTTACTTC. Protein sequence: CASSSGTGRSYF.

In this sample, this clonotype turned up a few times. The gene calls are TRBV3-1 and TRBJ1-5; D unresolved. The CDR3 spans 12 residues. Per the germline V gene, CDR1 is LGHDT and CDR2 is YNNKEL (reference sequence). The V gene lost 1 base and the J gene lost 9 bases, with 7 bases spanning the gap. CDR3 loop: CASSQGWGPQHF. As DNA, the CDR3 is TGTGCCAGCAGCCAAGGGTGGGGGCCCCAGCATTTT. Supplemented by reference TRBV3-1 and TRBJ1-5, the full variable domain reads DTAVSQTPKYLVTQMGNDKSIKCEQNLGHDTMYWYKQDSKKFLKIMFSYNNKELIINETVPNRFSPKSPDKAHLNLHINSLELGDSAVYFCASSQGWGPQHFGDGTRLSIL.

The genes are TRBV11-3 and TRBJ2-3; 7 positions agree with TRBD2. Germline CDR1 and CDR2: SGHNT and YENEEA. Trimming at V came to 3 bases and at J to 9 bases, leaving 9 bases not matched to a gene. The CDR3 sequence is 14 residues long. This CDR3 reads CASSLAGDSWTQYF. DNA for the CDR3: TGTGCCAGCAGCTTGGCGGGGGACTCCTGGACGCAGTATTTT.

This clonotype was seen more than once but under ten times. This chain uses TRBV5-4 with TRBJ1-2, with D unresolved. The V and J ends lost 4 bases and 4 bases respectively, with 11 bases between them. Germline lookup yields CDR1 SGHNT and CDR2 YYREEE (reference sequence). CDR3 length equals 13 residues. This CDR3 reads CASSPAPFYGYTF. The CDR3 nucleotides are TGTGCCAGCAGCCCGGCCCCATTCTATGGCTACACCTTC.

This clonotype was seen a handful of times. The rearrangement uses TRBV7-2 and TRBJ2-1; perhaps TRBD1 as D (5 bases). Trimming took off 5 bases at V and 6 bases at J, with 17 bases between the two ends. The CDR3 consists of 15 residues. The germline gives CDR1 SGHTA, CDR2 FQGNSA. The CDR3 DNA follows: TGTGCCAGCAGCCCCCACCGCAGGGTCCTCAATGAGCAGTTCTTC. Residues: CASSPHRRVLNEQFF.

The rearrangement joins TRBV11-2 to TRBJ1-1; D is uncertain. With 4 bases removed from V and 8 bases from J, the gap between germline ends came to 8 bases. Germline CDR1 is SGHAT and CDR2 is FQNNGV. CDR3 size: 11 residues. DNA of the CDR3: TGTGCCAGCAGCTACAATAGGGAAGCTTTCTTT. It yields the protein CASSYNREAFF. Combining the CDR3 with reference TRBV11-2 and TRBJ1-1 gives the whole variable domain EAGVAQSPRYKIIEKRQSVAFWCNPISGHATLYWYQQILGQGPKLLIQFQNNGVVDDSQLPKDRFSAERLKGVDSTLKIQPAKLEDSAVYLCASSYNREAFFGQGTRLTVV.

The chain combines TRBV7-9 with TRBJ1-5; the match to TRBD1 covers 8 bases. The J segment lost 3 bases and the V segment lost 5 bases, leaving 12 bases of the junction unmatched. This CDR3 has 17 amino acids. Germline V gene sequence: CDR1 SEHNR, CDR2 FQNEAQ (reference sequence). The CDR3 protein is CASSKHSQGGVNQPQHF. CDR3 in DNA: TGTGCCAGCAGCAAGCACTCACAGGGGGGAGTCAATCAGCCCCAGCATTTT. Variable domain in full (rest from reference TRBV7-9 and TRBJ1-5): DTGVSQNPRHKITKRGQNVTFRCDPISEHNRLYWYRQTLGQGPEFLTYFQNEAQLEKSRLLSDRFSAERPKGSFSTLEIQRTEQGDSAMYLCASSKHSQGGVNQPQHFGDGTRLSIL.